This TCR beta chain was recovered during a study of T-cell memory formation after mild COVID-19. Across the study: Each donor largely had its own TCR clusters.

MiXCR, run by TCRdb on the 5' RACE reads, gives a single entry per CDR3 protein. The sample lists about 190,000 distinct CDR3 sequences, about a sixth occurring once. CDR1 and CDR2 from the germline V gene are LGHNT and FRNRAP. Trimming took 3 bases from V and 8 from J, leaving 10 bases between them. The CDR3 runs to 12 residues. The TCR was taken from an adult woman who had mild COVID-19 (a few samples of this study predate the infection). Cell type and time point are not known. Material: PBMCs or a T cell subset sorted from them (not recorded which). The rearrangement joins TRBV12-5 to TRBJ1-2, with a tentative D call TRBD1 (5 bases). For the CDR3, the DNA is TGTGCTAGTGGTTTTTCGGGGCACGGCTACACCTTC. Its translation: CASGFSGHGYTF. The complete variable domain, with remaining parts taken from reference TRBV12-5 and TRBJ1-2, reads DARVTQTPRHKVTEMGQEVTMRCQPILGHNTVFWYRQTMMQGLELLAYFRNRAPLDDSGMPKDRFSAEMPDATLATLKIQPSEPRDSAVYFCASGFSGHGYTFGSGTRLTVV.